This is a list of T cell receptor beta chains from one sample in a study of OX40 agonist ivuxolimab in advanced cancers. Generated by immunoSEQ multiplex PCR, the TCRdb table keeps only in-frame clones and is missing some. The sample yields 60,000 to 85,000 clones, roughly 86% seen once. Source: CD4+ or CD8+ T cells sorted from blood, taken in a trial of the OX40 agonist ivuxolimab. The receptor source for this set is an adult with an advanced solid tumor such as melanoma, head and neck, liver or kidney cancer. Each CDR3 is given with its conserved first and last residue. The D gene is left open where the match is weak. Some rows mark clone size as missing; the rest say once, few, many or name a class of expanded clone.

J | V | size | D | CDR3 | DNA
TRBJ1-3 | TRBV5-4 | . | . | CASSLYIGNTIYF | TGTGCCAGCAGCCTCTACATTGGAAACACCATATATTTT
TRBJ2-5 | TRBV19 | . | TRBD1 | CASNDRGGTETQYF | TGTGCCAGCAACGACAGGGGAGGTACGGAGACCCAGTACTTC
TRBJ1-3 | TRBV2 | . | TRBD1 | CASSGTGGPLLNTIYF | TGTGCCAGCAGTGGCACAGGGGGGCCCCTATTGAACACCATATATTTT
TRBJ1-1 | TRBV25-1 | once | TRBD1 | CASSDPRQGDTEAFF | TGTGCCAGCAGTGACCCACGGCAGGGGGACACTGAAGCTTTCTTT
TRBJ2-3 | TRBV5-6 | . | TRBD1 | CASSARTGNADTQYF | TGTGCCAGCAGCGCCCGGACAGGGAACGCAGATACGCAGTATTTT
TRBJ2-1 | TRBV7-6 | . | . | CASSLASDYHYNEQFF | TGTGCCAGCAGCTTAGCGTCAGACTACCATTACAATGAGCAGTTCTTC
TRBJ2-1 | TRBV28 | . | TRBD2 | CATISRSGSSYNEQFF | TGTGCCACCATCTCCCGTAGCGGGAGCTCCTACAATGAGCAGTTCTTC
TRBJ2-7 | TRBV18 | once | TRBD1 | CASSSLAGTGASYEQYF | TGTGCCAGCTCATCACTCGCCGGGACAGGGGCCTCCTACGAGCAGTACTTC
TRBJ2-7 | TRBV13 | . | . | CASSLSYEQYF | TGTGCCAGCAGCTTAAGCTACGAGCAGTACTTC
TRBJ2-1 | TRBV5-1 | once | . | CASSLGGLYNEQFF | TGCGCCAGCAGCTTGGGGGGACTCTACAATGAGCAGTTCTTC
TRBJ1-5 | TRBV7-8 | . | . | CASSTNAGNQPQHF | TGTGCCAGCAGCACTAACGCGGGCAATCAGCCCCAGCATTTT
TRBJ1-4 | TRBV5-4 | . | TRBD1 | CASSPTGQGDEKLFF | TGTGCCAGCAGCCCCACGGGACAGGGAGACGAAAAACTGTTTTTT
TRBJ1-2 | TRBV14 | . | TRBD1 | CASSQDGTGDYGYTF | TGTGCCAGCAGCCAAGACGGGACAGGGGACTATGGCTACACCTTC
TRBJ1-2 | TRBV7-2 | . | TRBD1 | CASSLQGEGHGYTF | TGTGCCAGCAGCTTACAGGGGGAAGGGCATGGCTACACCTTC
TRBJ1-5 | TRBV28 | . | . | CASSFYRSYSNQPQHF | TGTGCCAGCAGTTTTTACAGGTCTTATAGCAATCAGCCCCAGCATTTT
TRBJ1-2 | TRBV5-1 | . | . | CASSLTGSGYGYTF | TGCGCCAGCAGCTTGACAGGTTCGGGGTATGGCTACACCTTC
TRBJ2-3 | TRBV28 | once | TRBD1 | CASSPTGGTDTQYF | TGTGCCAGCAGCCCGACAGGGGGGACAGATACGCAGTATTTT
TRBJ1-2 | TRBV2 | . | TRBD1 | CASSLSTGAYGYTF | TGTGCCAGCAGCTTATCGACAGGGGCCTATGGCTACACCTTC
TRBJ2-3 | TRBV6-1 | . | TRBD1 | CATHRQGSTDTQYF | TGTGCCACCCATCGACAGGGGAGCACAGATACGCAGTATTTT
TRBJ1-5 | TRBV7-8 | few | . | CASSLDARTHSNQPQHF | TGTGCCAGCAGCTTAGATGCTCGGACGCATAGCAATCAGCCCCAGCATTTT
TRBJ1-2 | TRBV6-5 | few | TRBD1 | CASSQGTGGSYGYTF | TGTGCCAGCAGTCAGGGGACAGGTGGGAGCTATGGCTACACCTTC
TRBJ2-3 | TRBV10-3 | . | . | CAITLGAGADTQYF | TGTGCCATCACCTTAGGGGCGGGGGCCGATACGCAGTATTTT
TRBJ2-7 | TRBV5-1 | . | . | CASRKSVGGTGPYEQYF | TGCGCCAGCAGAAAATCGGTCGGGGGGACAGGCCCCTACGAGCAGTACTTC
TRBJ1-2 | TRBV2 | . | . | CASRGEGDYGYTF | TGTGCCAGCAGGGGGGAGGGAGACTATGGCTACACCTTC
TRBJ2-5 | TRBV13 | . | TRBD1 | CASSTTGGVQETQYF | TGTGCCAGCAGCACCACAGGGGGCGTCCAAGAGACCCAGTACTTC
TRBJ2-1 | TRBV30 | . | . | CAWSLTGIGSYNEQFF | TGTGCCTGGAGTCTAACGGGGATCGGCTCCTACAATGAGCAGTTCTTC
TRBJ2-5 | TRBV18 | . | . | CASSPGRQETQYF | TGTGCCAGCTCACCAGGACGGCAAGAGACCCAGTACTTC
TRBJ2-1 | TRBV6-4 | . | . | CASSYGHSLIGEQFF | TGTGCCAGCAGCTACGGACATTCCCTGATCGGTGAGCAGTTCTTC
TRBJ1-6 | TRBV28 | . | . | CASSLGHPGRTDSPLHF | TGTGCCAGCAGTTTAGGCCATCCGGGACGGACGGATTCACCCCTCCACTTT
TRBJ2-3 | TRBV5-4 | . | . | CASSLEGGSTDTQYF | TGTGCCAGCAGCTTGGAGGGGGGCAGCACAGATACGCAGTATTTT
TRBJ2-7 | TRBV5-1 | . | TRBD1 | CASTAGTGISYEQYF | TGCGCCAGCACAGCCGGGACAGGGATTTCCTACGAGCAGTACTTC
TRBJ2-3 | TRBV28 | few | . | CASSLSASADTQYF | TGTGCCAGCAGTTTATCGGCTAGCGCCGATACGCAGTATTTT
TRBJ2-2 | TRBV5-1 | . | . | CASSLNLAANTGELFF | TGCGCCAGCAGCTTGAACCTAGCTGCGAACACCGGGGAGCTGTTTTTT
TRBJ2-2 | TRBV27 | . | TRBD2 | CASGRTSGRPGELFF | TGTGCCAGCGGGCGGACTAGCGGGAGGCCCGGGGAGCTGTTTTTT
TRBJ2-2 | TRBV28 | . | . | CASSSRTGELFF | TGTGCCAGCAGTTCCCGGACCGGGGAGCTGTTTTTT